The sequence of this TCR beta chain was determined in a study of blood T cell repertoires in COVID-19. The Seattle site enrolled patients during active infection and followed them longitudinally. The ends were cut back, 3 bases at V and 4 bases at J, with 18 bases in the middle. The CDR3 totals 16 residues. Germline lookup yields CDR1 DFQATT and CDR2 SNEGSKA (reference sequence). Per the original data handling: Amplification from reference gene primers served as the basis for estimated nucleated cell counts. TCRdb's table, derived via immunoSEQ multiplex PCR, lists solely in-frame clones and lacks some. That table is the source of V, J and clone size, and D and trimming were worked out from the DNA. Among roughly 400,000 clones listed, approximately 89% were seen once.

The receptor comes from a woman aged 60-75 years with COVID-19, enrolled during active disease. The rearrangement uses TRBV20-1 and TRBJ2-2; the D gene is possibly TRBD2 (7 bases). The sample consisted of peripheral blood. Here the CDR3 DNA reads TGCAGTGCTAGTCGGGGAGGGACACACCTCACCGGGGAGCTGTTTTTT. It translates to CSASRGGTHLTGELFF.